One T cell receptor beta chain is described in this entry. The antigen remains undetermined. This sample is drawn from a study of T cell responses to AZD1222 COVID-19 vaccine. Study findings and constraints: CD4 TCRs covered the whole spike, strongest at regions 160-218 and 743-854.

The CDR3 is made up of 16 amino acids. The ends were cut back, 3 bases at V and 2 bases at J, with 11 bases in the middle. Germline V gene data show CDR1 as SEHNR and CDR2 as FQNEAQ (reference sequence). Profiled with immunoSEQ multiplex PCR; TCRdb holds only in-frame clones, not every one. This table holds 85,000 to 100,000 clones, 70% to 90% found once. The receptor was derived from an adult in good health. The chain employs TRBV7-9 and TRBJ2-6; D gene unclear. The specimen comprised peripheral blood, sampled on day 0 of AZD1222 vaccination. CDR3 residues: CASSFGSRTGANVLTF. CDR3 nucleotide sequence: TGTGCCAGCAGCTTTGGATCAAGAACTGGGGCCAACGTCCTGACTTTC. Drawing the rest from reference TRBV7-9 and TRBJ2-6, the complete variable domain is DTGVSQNPRHKITKRGQNVTFRCDPISEHNRLYWYRQTLGQGPEFLTYFQNEAQLEKSRLLSDRFSAERPKGSFSTLEIQRTEQGDSAMYLCASSFGSRTGANVLTFGAGSRLTVL.